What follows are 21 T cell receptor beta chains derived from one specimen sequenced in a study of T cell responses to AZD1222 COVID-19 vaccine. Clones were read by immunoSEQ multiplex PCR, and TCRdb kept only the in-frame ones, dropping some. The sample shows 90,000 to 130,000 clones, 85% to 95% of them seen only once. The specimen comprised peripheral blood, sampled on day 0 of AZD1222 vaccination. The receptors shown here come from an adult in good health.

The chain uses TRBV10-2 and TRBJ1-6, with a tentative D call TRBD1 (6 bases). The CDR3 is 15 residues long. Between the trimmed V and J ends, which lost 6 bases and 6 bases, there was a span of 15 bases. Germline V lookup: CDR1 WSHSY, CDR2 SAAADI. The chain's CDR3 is CASRRHRETNSPLHF. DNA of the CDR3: TGCGCCAGCAGAAGACACAGGGAGACTAATTCACCCCTCCACTTT.

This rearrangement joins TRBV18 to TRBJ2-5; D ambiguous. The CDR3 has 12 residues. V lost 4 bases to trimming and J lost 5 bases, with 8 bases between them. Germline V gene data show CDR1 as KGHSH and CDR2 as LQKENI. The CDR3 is CASSLNLETQYF. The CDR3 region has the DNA TGTGCCAGCTCACTTAACCTGGAGACCCAGTACTTC.

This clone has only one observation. The CDR3 DNA reads as TGCGCCAGCAGCTTGATACAAAGGGAGACCCAGTACTTC. Residues: CASSLIQRETQYF. This rearrangement joins TRBV5-1 to TRBJ2-5; D gene uncertain. The CDR3 has 13 amino acids. The germline V gene encodes CDR1 SGHRS and CDR2 YFSETQ. V gave up 1 base and J gave up 5 bases, with 9 bases separating them.

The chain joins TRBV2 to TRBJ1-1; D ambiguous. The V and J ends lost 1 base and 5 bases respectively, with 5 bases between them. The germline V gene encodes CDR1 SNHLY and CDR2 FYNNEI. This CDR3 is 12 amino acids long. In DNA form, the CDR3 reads TGTGCCAGCAGTGAAGGAGGGACTGAAGCTTTCTTT. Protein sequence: CASSEGGTEAFF.

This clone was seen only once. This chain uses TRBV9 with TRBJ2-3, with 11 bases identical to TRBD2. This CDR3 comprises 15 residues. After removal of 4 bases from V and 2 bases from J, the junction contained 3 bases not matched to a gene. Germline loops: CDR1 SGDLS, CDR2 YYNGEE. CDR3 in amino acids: CASSISGGVTDTQYF. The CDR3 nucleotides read TGTGCCAGCAGCATTAGCGGGGGGGTCACAGATACGCAGTATTTT.

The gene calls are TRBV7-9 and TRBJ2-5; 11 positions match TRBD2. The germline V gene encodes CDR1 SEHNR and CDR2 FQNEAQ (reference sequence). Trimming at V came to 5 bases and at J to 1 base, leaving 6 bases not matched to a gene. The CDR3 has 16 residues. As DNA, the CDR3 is TGTGCCAGCAGCCATAGCGGGGGGGATTCCCAAGAGACCCAGTACTTC. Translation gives CASSHSGGDSQETQYF.

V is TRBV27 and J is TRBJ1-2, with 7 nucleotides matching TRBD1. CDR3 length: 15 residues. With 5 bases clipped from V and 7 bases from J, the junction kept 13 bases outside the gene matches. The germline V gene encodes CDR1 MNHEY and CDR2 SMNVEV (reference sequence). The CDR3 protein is CASSQTRRGVSGYTF. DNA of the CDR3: TGTGCCAGCAGTCAAACCCGCAGGGGGGTGAGTGGCTACACCTTC.

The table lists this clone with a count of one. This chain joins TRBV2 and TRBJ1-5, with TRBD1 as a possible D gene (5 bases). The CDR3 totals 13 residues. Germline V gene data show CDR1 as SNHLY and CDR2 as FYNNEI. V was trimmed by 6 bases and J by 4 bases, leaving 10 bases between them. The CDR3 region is CASSKQANQPQHF. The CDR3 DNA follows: TGTGCCAGCAGCAAACAGGCTAATCAGCCCCAGCATTTT.

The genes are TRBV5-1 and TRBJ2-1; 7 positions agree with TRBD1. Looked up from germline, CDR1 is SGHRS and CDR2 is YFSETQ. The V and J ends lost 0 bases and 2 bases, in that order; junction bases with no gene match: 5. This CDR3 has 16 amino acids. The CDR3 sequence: CASSLERTGPYNEQFF. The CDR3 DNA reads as TGCGCCAGCAGCTTGGAGAGGACAGGACCCTACAATGAGCAGTTCTTC.

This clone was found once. The DNA of the CDR3 is TGTGCCAGCTCACCTCCCGGGACTAGTGGTGAGCAGTACTTC. Translating it yields CASSPPGTSGEQYF. This chain links TRBV18 with TRBJ2-7; 8 bases match TRBD2. Germline V gene data show CDR1 as KGHSH and CDR2 as LQKENI. J lost 7 bases, V lost 3 bases, and 8 bases had no gene match. CDR3 length: 14 amino acids.

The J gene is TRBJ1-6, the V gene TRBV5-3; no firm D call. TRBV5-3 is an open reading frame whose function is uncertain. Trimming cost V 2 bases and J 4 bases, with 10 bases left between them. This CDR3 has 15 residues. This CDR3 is CARSFDTAYNSPLHF. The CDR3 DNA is TGTGCCAGAAGCTTCGACACGGCATATAATTCACCCCTCCACTTT.

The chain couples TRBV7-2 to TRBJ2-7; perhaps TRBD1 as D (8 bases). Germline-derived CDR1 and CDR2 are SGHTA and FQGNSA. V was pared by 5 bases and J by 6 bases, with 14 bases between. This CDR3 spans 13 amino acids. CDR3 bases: TGTGCCAGCAGCCAACACAGGGGGGGCGAGCAGTACTTC. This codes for CASSQHRGGEQYF.

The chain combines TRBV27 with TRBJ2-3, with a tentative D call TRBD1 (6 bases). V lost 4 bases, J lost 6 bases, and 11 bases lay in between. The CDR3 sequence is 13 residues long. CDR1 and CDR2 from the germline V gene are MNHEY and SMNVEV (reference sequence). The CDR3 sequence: CASSYDDRDTQYF. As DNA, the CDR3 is TGTGCCAGCAGTTATGACGACAGGGATACGCAGTATTTT.

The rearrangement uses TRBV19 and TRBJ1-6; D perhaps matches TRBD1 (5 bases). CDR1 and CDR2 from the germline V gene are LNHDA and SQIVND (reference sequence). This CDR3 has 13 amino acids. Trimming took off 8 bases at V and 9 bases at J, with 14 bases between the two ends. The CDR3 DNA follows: TGTGCCAGTTCCCGGGGCCTTGGTTCACCCCTCCACTTT. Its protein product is CASSRGLGSPLHF.

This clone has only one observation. CDR3 nucleotide sequence: TGCGCCAGCAGCGGGGACAGGGGCGGCTATGGCTACACCTTC. This encodes CASSGDRGGYGYTF. V and J are TRBV5-1 and TRBJ1-2; 10 nucleotides agree with TRBD1. V lost 4 bases to trimming and J lost 4 bases; unmatched junction nucleotides: 4. The CDR3 has 14 amino acids. CDR1 and CDR2 from the germline V gene are SGHRS and YFSETQ.

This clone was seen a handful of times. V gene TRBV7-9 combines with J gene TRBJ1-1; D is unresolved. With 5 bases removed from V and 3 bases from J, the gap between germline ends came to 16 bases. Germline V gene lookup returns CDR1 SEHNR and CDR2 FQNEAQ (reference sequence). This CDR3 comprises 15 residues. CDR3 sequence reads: CASSTIHNDHTEAFF. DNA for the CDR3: TGTGCCAGCAGCACCATTCATAACGATCACACTGAAGCTTTCTTT.

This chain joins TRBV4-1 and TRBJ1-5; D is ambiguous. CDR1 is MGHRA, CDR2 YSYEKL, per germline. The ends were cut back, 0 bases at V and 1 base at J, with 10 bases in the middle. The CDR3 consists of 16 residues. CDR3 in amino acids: CASSQEAVRSNQPQHF. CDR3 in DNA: TGCGCCAGCAGCCAAGAAGCGGTCAGGAGCAATCAGCCCCAGCATTTT.

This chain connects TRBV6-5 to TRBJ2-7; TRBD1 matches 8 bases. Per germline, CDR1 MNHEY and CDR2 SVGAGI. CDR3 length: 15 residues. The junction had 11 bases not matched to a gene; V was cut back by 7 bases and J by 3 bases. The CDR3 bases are TGTGCCAGCACCGACTCCGGGACAGGACACTACGAGCAGTACTTC. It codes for CASTDSGTGHYEQYF.

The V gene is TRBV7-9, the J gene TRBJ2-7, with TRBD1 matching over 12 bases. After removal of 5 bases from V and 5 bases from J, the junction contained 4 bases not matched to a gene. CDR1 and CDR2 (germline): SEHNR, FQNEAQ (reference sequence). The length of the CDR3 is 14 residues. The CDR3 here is CASSPGQGADEQYF. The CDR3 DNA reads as TGTGCCAGCAGCCCGGGACAGGGGGCAGACGAGCAGTACTTC.

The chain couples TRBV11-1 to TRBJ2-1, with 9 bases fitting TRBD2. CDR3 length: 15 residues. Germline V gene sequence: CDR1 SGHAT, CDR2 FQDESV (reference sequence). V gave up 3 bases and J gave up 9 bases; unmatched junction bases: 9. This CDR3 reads CASSFPGGGVPEQFF. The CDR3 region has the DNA TGTGCCAGCAGCTTTCCGGGCGGGGGGGTTCCTGAGCAGTTCTTC.

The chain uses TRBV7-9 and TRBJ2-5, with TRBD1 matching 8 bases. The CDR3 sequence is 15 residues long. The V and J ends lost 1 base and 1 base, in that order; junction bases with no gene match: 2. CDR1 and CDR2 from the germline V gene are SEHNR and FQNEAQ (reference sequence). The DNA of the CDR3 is TGTGCCAGCAGCTTAGGGGACAGGCCCCAAGAGACCCAGTACTTC. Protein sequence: CASSLGDRPQETQYF.